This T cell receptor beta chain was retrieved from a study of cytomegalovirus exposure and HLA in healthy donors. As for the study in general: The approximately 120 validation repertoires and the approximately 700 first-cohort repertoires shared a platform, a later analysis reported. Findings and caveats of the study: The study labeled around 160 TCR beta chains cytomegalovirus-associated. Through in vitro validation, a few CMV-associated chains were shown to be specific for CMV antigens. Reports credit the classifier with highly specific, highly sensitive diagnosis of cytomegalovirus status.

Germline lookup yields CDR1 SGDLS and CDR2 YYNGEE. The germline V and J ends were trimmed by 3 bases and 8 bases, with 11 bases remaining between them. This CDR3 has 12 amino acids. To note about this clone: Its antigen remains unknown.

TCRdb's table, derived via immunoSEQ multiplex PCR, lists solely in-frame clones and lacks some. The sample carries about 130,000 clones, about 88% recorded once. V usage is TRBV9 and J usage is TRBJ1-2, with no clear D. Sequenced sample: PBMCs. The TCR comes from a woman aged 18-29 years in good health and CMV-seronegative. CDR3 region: CASSAGDGGYTF. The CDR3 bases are TGTGCCAGCAGCGCGGGAGATGGGGGCTACACCTTC.